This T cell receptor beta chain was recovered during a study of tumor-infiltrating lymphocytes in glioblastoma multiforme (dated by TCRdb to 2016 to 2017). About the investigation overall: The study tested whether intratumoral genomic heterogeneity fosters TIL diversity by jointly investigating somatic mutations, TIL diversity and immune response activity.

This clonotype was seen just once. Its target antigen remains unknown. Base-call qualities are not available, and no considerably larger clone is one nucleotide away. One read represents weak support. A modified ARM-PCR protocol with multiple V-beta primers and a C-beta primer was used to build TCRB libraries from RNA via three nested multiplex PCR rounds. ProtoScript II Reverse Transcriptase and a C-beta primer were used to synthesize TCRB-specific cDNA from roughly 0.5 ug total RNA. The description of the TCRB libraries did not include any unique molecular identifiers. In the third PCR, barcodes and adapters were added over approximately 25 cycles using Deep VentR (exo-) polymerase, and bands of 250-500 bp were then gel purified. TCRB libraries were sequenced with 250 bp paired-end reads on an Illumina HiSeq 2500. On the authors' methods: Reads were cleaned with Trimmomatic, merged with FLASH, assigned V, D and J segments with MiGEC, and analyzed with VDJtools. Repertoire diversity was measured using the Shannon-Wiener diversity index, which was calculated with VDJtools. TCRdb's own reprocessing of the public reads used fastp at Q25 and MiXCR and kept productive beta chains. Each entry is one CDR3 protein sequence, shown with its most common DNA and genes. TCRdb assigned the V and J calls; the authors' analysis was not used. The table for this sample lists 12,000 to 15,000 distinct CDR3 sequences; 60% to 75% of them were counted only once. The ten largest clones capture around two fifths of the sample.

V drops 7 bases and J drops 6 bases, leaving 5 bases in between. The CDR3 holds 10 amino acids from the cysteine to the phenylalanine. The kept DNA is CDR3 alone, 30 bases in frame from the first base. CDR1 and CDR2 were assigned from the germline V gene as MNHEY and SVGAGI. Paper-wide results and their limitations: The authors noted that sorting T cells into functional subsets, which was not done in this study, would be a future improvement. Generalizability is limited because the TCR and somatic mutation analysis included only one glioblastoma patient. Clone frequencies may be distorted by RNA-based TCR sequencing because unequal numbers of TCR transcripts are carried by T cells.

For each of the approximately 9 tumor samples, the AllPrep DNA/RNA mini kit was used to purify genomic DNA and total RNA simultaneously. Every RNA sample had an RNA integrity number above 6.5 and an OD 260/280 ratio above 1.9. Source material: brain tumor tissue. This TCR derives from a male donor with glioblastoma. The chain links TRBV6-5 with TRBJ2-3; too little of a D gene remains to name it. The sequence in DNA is TGTGCCAGCACCTGGGATACGCAGTATTTT. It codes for CASTWDTQYF.